One and the same sample provided the 32 T cell receptor beta chains below, sequenced in a study of T cell responses to AZD1222 COVID-19 vaccine. Sequencing was performed with immunoSEQ multiplex PCR; in TCRdb, only in-frame clones are kept and a portion is missing. The sample consists of roughly 140,000 clones, 88% of them appearing once. The material sequenced was peripheral blood, taken on day 0 of AZD1222 vaccination. The receptors shown here come from an adult in good health.

The chain employs TRBV28 and TRBJ1-2; D not resolved. The CDR3 loop spans 13 amino acids. The germline V gene encodes CDR1 MDHEN and CDR2 SYDVKM. The ends were cut back, 2 bases at V and 5 bases at J, with 9 bases in the middle. The chain's CDR3 is CASSLAGNYGYTF. As DNA, the CDR3 is TGTGCCAGCAGTTTAGCAGGAAATTATGGCTACACCTTC.

This clone showed up just a few times. The V and J genes are TRBV3-1 (or the pseudogene TRBV3-2) and TRBJ1-3; D remains unclear. CDR1 and CDR2 (germline): LGHDT, YNNKEL (reference sequence). The germline V and J ends were trimmed by 5 bases and 7 bases, with 18 bases remaining between them. The CDR3 has 15 residues. The CDR3 loop is CASSSRTPTRNTIYF. The CDR3 nucleotides read TGTGCCAGCAGCTCTCGGACTCCAACGAGGAACACCATATATTTT.

CDR3 DNA sequence: TGTGCCAGCAGTTCTGACGACAGGCCCGTCTATGGCTACACCTTC. Amino acids: CASSSDDRPVYGYTF. The chain has TRBV6-5 and TRBJ1-2; D might be TRBD1 (6 bases). CDR3 length: 15 amino acids. Trimming removed 4 bases from V and 4 bases from J, with 16 bases in between. Looked up from germline, CDR1 is MNHEY and CDR2 is SVGAGI.

The J gene is TRBJ1-3, the V gene TRBV30; D gene unclear. The CDR3 covers 14 residues. V gave up 0 bases and J gave up 3 bases, with 9 bases separating them. CDR1 and CDR2 from the germline V gene are GTSNPN and SVGIG (reference sequence). The CDR3 DNA is TGTGCCTGGAGTGTACGGCGAAATGGAAACACCATATATTTT. Translating it yields CAWSVRRNGNTIYF.

This chain joins TRBV6-1 and TRBJ1-1; no reliable D call. The CDR3 sequence is 15 residues long. Germline CDR1 is MNHNS and CDR2 is SASEGT. Trimming left V 2 bases short and J 0 bases short, with 10 bases between. The CDR3 is CASSELANMNTEAFF. The DNA of the CDR3 is TGTGCCAGCAGTGAACTGGCAAACATGAACACTGAAGCTTTCTTT.

The chain employs TRBV5-1 and TRBJ1-3; D remains ambiguous. Germline CDR1 is SGHRS and CDR2 is YFSETQ. The V gene lost 0 bases and the J gene lost 0 bases, with 10 bases spanning the gap. CDR3 length equals 16 residues. The CDR3 bases are TGCGCCAGCAGCTTGGAGGCGCGATCCTCTGGAAACACCATATATTTT. Its translation: CASSLEARSSGNTIYF.

J is TRBJ2-2 and V is TRBV6-5, with 11 bases fitting TRBD2. The CDR3 loop spans 15 amino acids. CDR1 and CDR2 from the germline V gene are MNHEY and SVGAGI. V gave up 6 bases and J gave up 8 bases; unmatched junction bases: 8. CDR3 nucleotides: TGTGCCAGCAGCCGTGGGACTAGCGGCTCTGGGGAGCTGTTTTTT. Translation: CASSRGTSGSGELFF.

This chain uses TRBV19 with TRBJ2-7; perhaps D is TRBD1 or TRBD2 (5 bases each). Trimming stripped 3 bases from V and 9 bases from J, with 15 bases between. CDR1 is LNHDA and CDR2 is SQIVND in the germline V gene (reference sequence). The CDR3 consists of 13 residues. The CDR3 region is CASSITGPNGQYF. As DNA, the CDR3 is TGTGCCAGTAGTATTACGGGACCTAATGGGCAGTACTTC. Filled out from reference TRBV19 and TRBJ2-7, the complete variable domain reads DGGITQSPKYLFRKEGQNVTLSCEQNLNHDAMYWYRQDPGQGLRLIYYSQIVNDFQKGDIAEGYSVSREKKESFPLTVTSAQKNPTAFYLCASSITGPNGQYFGPGTRLTVT.

This clone was counted a few times. CDR3 protein: CASSLIGTGGFYGYTF. The DNA of the CDR3 is TGTGCCAGCAGCTTAATCGGGACAGGGGGCTTCTATGGCTACACCTTC. V and J are TRBV7-2 and TRBJ1-2; 12 bases map to TRBD1. With 2 bases clipped from V and 4 bases from J, the junction kept 5 bases outside the gene matches. Germline V gene sequence: CDR1 SGHTA, CDR2 FQGNSA. CDR3 length: 16 amino acids.

The CDR3 nucleotides are TGTGCCAGCAGTGCAGGGGGGGGTCAGCCCCAGCATTTT. Its protein product is CASSAGGGQPQHF. This rearrangement joins TRBV12-3 or TRBV12-4 to TRBJ1-5, with 7 positions matching TRBD1. Trimming at V came to 5 bases and at J to 6 bases, leaving 4 bases not matched to a gene. CDR3 length: 13 amino acids.

The gene calls are TRBV13 and TRBJ2-5; 9 bases align to TRBD1. CDR1 is PRHDT, CDR2 FYEKMQ, per germline (reference sequence). The CDR3 loop spans 15 amino acids. V was pared by 5 bases and J by 5 bases, with 9 bases of the junction left unmatched. Here the CDR3 reads CASSPGTGYSETQYF. The DNA for the CDR3 is TGTGCCAGCAGCCCCGGGACAGGGTATTCGGAGACCCAGTACTTC.

The chain uses TRBV21-1 and TRBJ1-1. TRBV21-1 is recorded as a pseudogene. The CDR3 is made up of 13 amino acids. The CDR3 here is CASSKGNYTEAFF. The CDR3 bases are TGTGCCAGCAGCAAGGGAAATTACACTGAAGCTTTCTTT.

The chain links TRBV14 to TRBJ2-3; D gene unclear. The CDR3 covers 16 residues. V gave up 0 bases and J gave up 2 bases, with 12 bases separating them. Germline V gives CDR1 SGHDN, CDR2 FVKESK. The CDR3 coding sequence is TGTGCCAGCAGCCAAGATTTGCGAGGATACACAGATACGCAGTATTTT. Its protein product is CASSQDLRGYTDTQYF.

V gene TRBV5-4 combines with J gene TRBJ1-6; the match to TRBD1 covers 7 bases. The V and J ends lost 4 bases and 8 bases, in that order; junction bases with no gene match: 9. Germline CDR1 reads SGHNT; CDR2 reads YYREEE (reference sequence). This CDR3 is 15 amino acids long. CDR3 sequence reads: CASSRPTGSHSPLHF. CDR3 DNA sequence: TGTGCCAGCAGCCGGCCGACAGGGAGCCATTCACCCCTCCACTTT.

The V and J genes are TRBV18 and TRBJ2-7; D might be TRBD2 (6 bases). The length of the CDR3 is 16 residues. Germline CDR1 reads KGHSH; CDR2 reads LQKENI. The V end lost 5 bases, the J end lost 2 bases, and 19 bases lay between the germline ends. The CDR3 DNA sequence: TGTGCCAGCTCAGCCTTCGGAGGAGGGAATACCTACGAGCAGTACTTC. Its protein product is CASSAFGGGNTYEQYF.

This rearrangement joins TRBV7-9 to TRBJ2-7, with D possibly matching TRBD2 (6 bases). V shed 5 bases and J shed 2 bases, with 13 bases lying between them. Germline-derived CDR1 and CDR2 are SEHNR and FQNEAQ (reference sequence). The CDR3 covers 14 residues. Here the CDR3 DNA reads TGTGCCAGCAGCCCCCTAGCGCCCACCTACGAGCAGTACTTC. The encoded protein is CASSPLAPTYEQYF.

The CDR3 sequence: CASASGYSYEQYF. The CDR3 DNA is TGTGCCAGCGCTAGCGGGTACTCCTACGAGCAGTACTTC. The chain carries TRBV2 and TRBJ2-7, with 8 positions matching TRBD2. This CDR3 has 13 residues. Germline lookup yields CDR1 SNHLY and CDR2 FYNNEI. J was trimmed by 0 bases and V by 8 bases; bases with no gene match: 3.

The count of this clone is one. The chain couples TRBV19 to TRBJ1-3, with D perhaps TRBD1 (6 bases). The CDR3 is 15 amino acids. Germline CDR1 and CDR2: LNHDA and SQIVND (reference sequence). Trimming removed 2 bases at V and 2 bases at J, with 10 bases between. The CDR3 DNA follows: TGTGCCAGTAGTATACCACAGGGAGCTGGAAACACCATATATTTT. Protein product: CASSIPQGAGNTIYF.

This clone was detected only once. This rearrangement joins TRBV3-1 (or the pseudogene TRBV3-2) to TRBJ1-2; TRBD1 matches 8 bases. In germline, CDR1 is LGHDT, CDR2 YNNKEL (reference sequence). The CDR3 totals 13 residues. The V segment lost 6 bases and the J segment 7 bases; nucleotides outside the gene matches: 7. This chain's CDR3 is CASSQRQGTGYTF. DNA for the CDR3: TGTGCCAGCAGTCAAAGACAGGGGACTGGCTACACCTTC.

This clone was seen once. The chain combines TRBV28 with TRBJ1-4; the D gene is possibly TRBD1 (6 bases). Germline CDR1 MDHEN, CDR2 SYDVKM. V was shortened by 4 bases and J by 5 bases, with 17 bases between the two germline ends. CDR3 length equals 16 residues. CDR3 DNA sequence: TGTGCCAGCAGTTCTTTACAGGGCGCCGGGAATGAAAAACTGTTTTTT. Translated, it gives CASSSLQGAGNEKLFF.

V and J are TRBV2 and TRBJ1-1, with 9 bases fitting TRBD1. The germline gives CDR1 SNHLY, CDR2 FYNNEI. V shed 11 bases, J shed 2 bases, and the junction held 9 bases outside the gene matches. This CDR3 comprises 14 residues. CDR3 sequence reads: CACETGQGNTEAFF. DNA for the CDR3: TGTGCCTGCGAAACGGGACAGGGTAACACTGAAGCTTTCTTT.

This chain links TRBV18 with TRBJ2-1; D is ambiguous. The V gene lost 5 bases and the J gene lost 4 bases, with 3 bases spanning the gap. The germline gives CDR1 KGHSH, CDR2 LQKENI. CDR3 length equals 11 residues. CDR3 loop: CASSLYNEQFF. The CDR3 DNA reads TGTGCCAGCTCATTATACAATGAGCAGTTCTTC.

The chain links TRBV11-2 to TRBJ1-2; D is possibly TRBD1 (5 bases). This CDR3 comprises 13 residues. Per germline, CDR1 SGHAT and CDR2 FQNNGV. V was clipped by 5 bases and J by 13 bases, with 20 bases between them. CDR3 DNA: TGTGCCAGCAGCCCTTCGTTGGGCGGGGACCGCACCTTC. Translation gives CASSPSLGGDRTF.

The chain uses TRBV11-3 and TRBJ2-3, with D tentatively TRBD1 or TRBD2 (5 bases each). V was trimmed by 4 bases and J by 5 bases, leaving 16 bases between them. This CDR3 is 15 amino acids long. CDR1 and CDR2 (germline): SGHNT, YENEEA. The CDR3 loop is CASSSRDVGGDTQYF. CDR3 sequence (DNA): TGTGCCAGCAGCTCCCGGGACGTCGGAGGAGATACGCAGTATTTT. Looking up the rest from reference TRBV11-3 and TRBJ2-3 gives the full variable domain: EAGVVQSPRYKIIEKKQPVAFWCNPISGHNTLYWYLQNLGQGPELLIRYENEEAVDDSQLPKDRFSAERLKGVDSTLKIQPAELGDSAVYLCASSSRDVGGDTQYFGPGTRLTVL.

The J gene is TRBJ2-3, the V gene TRBV5-5; D is possibly TRBD1 (6 bases). V shed 4 bases and J shed 1 base, with 16 bases lying between them. Germline CDR1 SGHKS, CDR2 YYEKEE (reference sequence). This CDR3 has 16 residues. CDR3 sequence reads: CASSVARGVGTDTQYF. Here the CDR3 DNA reads TGTGCCAGCAGCGTGGCCAGGGGTGTAGGCACAGATACGCAGTATTTT.

The chain is built from TRBV3-1 (or the pseudogene TRBV3-2) and TRBJ1-2, with D possibly being TRBD1 (6 bases). This CDR3 is built from 18 residues. CDR1 and CDR2 from the germline V gene are LGHDT and YNNKEL (reference sequence). V was trimmed by 0 bases and J by 3 bases, leaving 20 bases between them. The CDR3 bases are TGTGCCAGCAGCCAAGATTGGGGGGCCGGGACAATCCACTATGGCTACACCTTC. It specifies CASSQDWGAGTIHYGYTF.

This rearrangement joins TRBV5-1 to TRBJ1-4, with D perhaps TRBD1 (5 bases). The ends were cut back, 3 bases at V and 3 bases at J, with 9 bases in the middle. The germline V gene encodes CDR1 SGHRS and CDR2 YFSETQ. This CDR3 has 14 residues. The CDR3 nucleotides are TGCGCCAGCAGCTATGGGGCGGCTAATGAAAAACTGTTTTTT. Translating it yields CASSYGAANEKLFF.

A single count supports this clone. The sample has other DNA sequences that encode this CDR3 too. The gene calls are TRBV30 and TRBJ1-1; D remains unclear. V was pared by 0 bases and J by 2 bases, with 4 bases between. The CDR3 spans 12 residues. In germline, CDR1 is GTSNPN, CDR2 SVGIG (reference sequence). The CDR3 is CAWSVINTEAFF. In nucleotides, the CDR3 is TGTGCCTGGAGTGTAATTAACACTGAAGCTTTCTTT.

The chain is built from TRBV12-5 and TRBJ1-5, with D maybe TRBD1 (5 bases). Germline V gene data show CDR1 as LGHNT and CDR2 as FRNRAP. Trimming pared 6 bases from V and 3 bases from J, leaving 12 bases between. The CDR3 is 14 residues long. CDR3 in amino acids: CASGEGRNNQPQHF. CDR3 coding DNA: TGTGCTAGTGGGGAGGGACGGAACAATCAGCCCCAGCATTTT.

V gene TRBV10-3 combines with J gene TRBJ2-3, with 7 bases matching TRBD2. After removal of 5 bases from V and 2 bases from J, the junction contained 1 base not matched to a gene. Germline CDR1 reads ENHRY; CDR2 reads SYGVKD. The CDR3 sequence is 13 residues long. DNA of the CDR3: TGTGCCATCAGTCGGGACTACACAGATACGCAGTATTTT. Amino acid sequence: CAISRDYTDTQYF.

Remarks on this clone: The junction differs from germline at one of its ends, possibly a read error. The gene calls are TRBV11-2 and TRBJ2-7; D is possibly TRBD1 or TRBD2 (5 bases each). The CDR3 length is 15 residues. Germline CDR1 is SGHAT and CDR2 is FQNNGV. CDR3 sequence: CASSFLGTGPNRKDF. The CDR3 DNA reads as TGTGCCAGCAGCTTCTTGGGGACGGGGCCTAATCGTAAGGACTTC.

The V call is TRBV7-2, the J call TRBJ2-3; D perhaps matches TRBD2 (7 bases). Germline V gene sequence: CDR1 SGHTA, CDR2 FQGNSA. V dropped 5 bases and J dropped 4 bases, with 13 bases sitting between them. This CDR3 is built from 14 residues. The CDR3 region has the DNA TGTGCCAGCAGCCTACAGGGAGGGGCAGATACGCAGTATTTT. Protein sequence: CASSLQGGADTQYF.